This entry lists 28 T cell receptor beta chains sequenced from one sample in a study of blood T cell repertoires in COVID-19. TCRdb's copy holds only in-frame clones and misses some; the assay was immunoSEQ multiplex PCR. Of fewer than 250,000 clones detected, about nine tenths appear once; the ten largest clones hold roughly 0.7%. The sequencing sample was made of peripheral blood. These receptors originate from a man aged 35-49 years with acute or convalescent COVID-19.

V is TRBV5-1 and J is TRBJ2-7; D gene ambiguous. The CDR3 is 15 residues long. Germline V CDR1 and CDR2: SGHRS, YFSETQ. V lost 1 base and J 0 bases, leaving 11 bases between the germline ends. In DNA, the CDR3 is TGCGCCAGCAGCTTGACCGTCCTCAGCTCCTACGAGCAGTACTTC. It encodes CASSLTVLSSYEQYF.

J is TRBJ2-3 and V is TRBV7-2, with TRBD1 as a possible D gene (6 bases). The CDR3 has 16 residues. The V and J ends lost 1 base and 0 bases respectively, with 11 bases between them. CDR1 is SGHTA, CDR2 FQGNSA, per germline. DNA of the CDR3: TGTGCCAGCAGCTTAGGGCTAGGGGGAAGCACAGATACGCAGTATTTT. Its translation: CASSLGLGGSTDTQYF.

This sequence joins TRBV7-2 and TRBJ2-2; TRBD2 is a possible D gene (6 bases). CDR1 is SGHTA, CDR2 FQGNSA, per germline. The CDR3 covers 16 residues. Trimming took 2 bases from V and 7 from J, leaving 17 bases between them. The chain's CDR3 is CASSLFDGSLGGELFF. The CDR3 coding sequence is TGTGCCAGCAGCTTATTTGACGGGAGTTTAGGCGGGGAGCTGTTTTTT.

V and J are TRBV3-1 (or the pseudogene TRBV3-2) and TRBJ2-2; D unclear. This CDR3 comprises 13 residues. Trimming shortened V by 3 bases and J by 5 bases, and 7 bases separated the two germline ends. Germline CDR1 is LGHDT and CDR2 is YNNKEL (reference sequence). The CDR3 DNA reads TGTGCCAGCAGCCAGTACGGGACCGGGGAGCTGTTTTTT. Residues: CASSQYGTGELFF.

The genes are TRBV4-1 and TRBJ2-7; 14 bases map to TRBD2. The J segment lost 5 bases and the V segment lost 4 bases, leaving 7 bases of the junction unmatched. Per the germline V gene, CDR1 is MGHRA and CDR2 is YSYEKL. This CDR3 contains 16 residues. In DNA, the CDR3 is TGCGCCAGCAGCCCGGGACTAGCGGGGGTTGTGGACGAGCAGTACTTC. Its translation: CASSPGLAGVVDEQYF.

J is TRBJ2-1 and V is TRBV14; TRBD2 agrees at 13 bases. Germline V CDR1 and CDR2: SGHDN, FVKESK. V lost 4 bases and J lost 8; bases outside the gene matches: 11. The CDR3 covers 17 residues. The CDR3 DNA reads as TGTGCCAGCAGCCCTACCCGGACTAGCGGGAGTACGTATGAGCAGTTCTTC. This encodes CASSPTRTSGSTYEQFF.

V and J are TRBV2 and TRBJ1-2; 8 bases are a match to TRBD1. V lost 5 bases and J lost 7; bases outside the gene matches: 12. This CDR3 has 15 amino acids. The V gene's germline CDR1 is SNHLY and CDR2 FYNNEI. The CDR3 spells CASSFSGTGSSGYTF. The DNA of the CDR3 is TGTGCCAGCAGTTTTTCCGGGACAGGCAGTTCTGGCTACACCTTC.

J is TRBJ1-1 and V is TRBV28; 8 nucleotides match TRBD1. The CDR3 length is 17 residues. In germline, CDR1 is MDHEN, CDR2 SYDVKM. J lost 1 base, V lost 5 bases, and 12 bases had no gene match. CDR3 protein: CASSLPATGQGNTEAFF. For the CDR3, the DNA is TGTGCCAGCAGTCTCCCCGCGACAGGACAGGGGAACACTGAAGCTTTCTTT.

The V gene is TRBV27, the J gene TRBJ1-4; 7 bases are shared with TRBD1. This CDR3 has 15 amino acids. The junction had 4 bases not matched to a gene; V was cut back by 3 bases and J by 3 bases. The germline gives CDR1 MNHEY, CDR2 SMNVEV (reference sequence). The CDR3 DNA reads TGTGCCAGCAGTTTCGAGGGGGCGCCTAATGAAAAACTGTTTTTT. Translating gives CASSFEGAPNEKLFF.

The chain couples TRBV3-1 (or the pseudogene TRBV3-2) to TRBJ1-4; D is perhaps TRBD1 (5 bases). This CDR3 spans 16 amino acids. CDR1 and CDR2 (germline): LGHDT, YNNKEL (reference sequence). V was clipped by 1 base and J by 6 bases, with 15 bases between them. The CDR3 bases are TGTGCCAGCAGCCAAGTGAAGGCAGGAGGGGATGAAAAACTGTTTTTT. It translates to CASSQVKAGGDEKLFF.

Concerning this clone itself: Compared with germline, one end of the junction differs, possibly owing to a read error. This chain uses TRBV4-1 with TRBJ2-7, with a tentative D call TRBD2 (6 bases). From germline, CDR1 is MGHRA and CDR2 YSYEKL. The CDR3 spans 13 residues. CDR3 bases: TGCGCCAGCAACCAATTTAGCGGATACGAGCAGTACTTC. This encodes CASNQFSGYEQYF.

V gene TRBV7-8 combines with J gene TRBJ2-7; 7 bases fit TRBD2. CDR3 length equals 13 residues. Losses at the gene ends were 4 bases for V and 2 bases for J; bases not matched to a gene: 2. The germline V gene has CDR1 SGHVS and CDR2 FQNEAQ. This CDR3 is CASSWAGAYEQYF. In DNA, the CDR3 is TGTGCCAGCAGCTGGGCGGGGGCCTACGAGCAGTACTTC.

This chain uses TRBV14 with TRBJ1-2; TRBD1 agrees at 7 bases. Germline values: CDR1 SGHDN, CDR2 FVKESK. V shed 4 bases and J 13 bases; nucleotides not matched to a gene: 9. This CDR3 spans 12 amino acids. In nucleotides, the CDR3 is TGTGCCAGCAGCCTCCTACCAGGGGGGCTCACCTTC. Its translation is CASSLLPGGLTF.

This clone was seen a single time. The V gene is TRBV4-3, the J gene TRBJ1-5, with D perhaps TRBD1 (6 bases). Germline CDR1 reads LGHNA; CDR2 reads YSLEER. Trimming took 0 bases from V and 10 from J, leaving 10 bases between them. The CDR3 extends over 13 amino acids. The CDR3 loop is CASSQDPGGPQHF. The CDR3 DNA reads as TGCGCCAGCAGCCAAGATCCGGGGGGCCCCCAGCATTTT.

V usage is TRBV24-1 and J usage is TRBJ2-3, with D possibly matching TRBD1 (5 bases). In germline, CDR1 is KGHDR, CDR2 SFDVKD. V lost 1 base and J 0 bases, leaving 10 bases between the germline ends. The CDR3 sequence is 16 residues long. The CDR3 nucleotides are TGTGCCACCAGTGATTTCGGCCAGGGTAGCACAGATACGCAGTATTTT. Amino acid sequence: CATSDFGQGSTDTQYF.

The J gene is TRBJ1-1, the V gene TRBV5-1, with 7 bases lining up with TRBD1. V lost 0 bases and J lost 4; bases outside the gene matches: 6. CDR1 and CDR2 from the germline V gene are SGHRS and YFSETQ. CDR3 length: 15 amino acids. The CDR3 bases are TGCGCCAGCAGCTTGGTCCAGGGGGTGGTCACTGAAGCTTTCTTT. Translation gives CASSLVQGVVTEAFF. The whole variable domain, filled in from reference TRBV5-1 and TRBJ1-1, reads KAGVTQTPRYLIKTRGQQVTLSCSPISGHRSVSWYQQTPGQGLQFLFEYFSETQRNKGNFPGRFSGRQFSNSRSEMNVSTLELGDSALYLCASSLVQGVVTEAFFGQGTRLTVV.

The sample holds one count of this clone. The V gene is TRBV2, the J gene TRBJ1-1; TRBD1 matches at 8 bases. V lost 5 bases to trimming and J lost 1 base; unmatched junction nucleotides: 6. In germline, CDR1 is SNHLY, CDR2 FYNNEI. CDR3 length: 15 amino acids. DNA of the CDR3: TGTGCCAGCAGTAAGGACAGGGAAGGGAACACTGAAGCTTTCTTT. It is translated as CASSKDREGNTEAFF.

The chain carries TRBV7-3 and TRBJ2-1; 15 positions match TRBD2. With V trimmed by 5 bases and J by 7 bases, 6 bases remained unmatched. CDR1 is SGHTA and CDR2 is FQGTGA in the germline V gene. CDR3 size: 16 residues. The CDR3 DNA reads as TGTGCCAGCAGCCTTGGGACTAGCGGGAGGTGGAATGAGCAGTTCTTC. As protein: CASSLGTSGRWNEQFF.

The chain recombines TRBV6-5 with TRBJ2-7; D is unresolved. Trimming shortened V by 4 bases and J by 2 bases, and 15 bases separated the two germline ends. Germline V gives CDR1 MNHEY, CDR2 SVGAGI. The CDR3 covers 15 residues. The CDR3 loop reads CASSSTATLTYEQYF. CDR3 in DNA: TGTGCCAGCAGTTCTACCGCGACACTCACCTACGAGCAGTACTTC.

The CDR3 loop is CAISAAATDTQYF. In DNA form, the CDR3 reads TGTGCCATCAGTGCGGCGGCCACAGATACGCAGTATTTT. The rearrangement joins TRBV10-3 to TRBJ2-3; no clear D. Germline V gene lookup returns CDR1 ENHRY and CDR2 SYGVKD. The ends were cut back, 4 bases at V and 2 bases at J, with 7 bases in the middle. CDR3 length: 13 residues.

The chain employs TRBV29-1 and TRBJ2-1, with 9 bases lining up with TRBD2. Germline-derived CDR1 and CDR2 are SQVTM and ANQGSEA. The CDR3 totals 15 residues. Unmatched junction bases numbered 13, after V lost 5 bases and J lost 8 bases. The chain's CDR3 is CSVRASGRSGDEQFF. The CDR3 bases are TGCAGCGTTCGGGCCAGCGGGAGGTCCGGGGATGAGCAGTTCTTC.

This chain connects TRBV7-3 to TRBJ2-1, with 10 bases fitting TRBD1. The CDR3 runs to 15 residues. Germline-derived CDR1 and CDR2 are SGHTA and FQGTGA. Trimming took 0 bases from V and 6 from J; bases not matched to a gene: 2. This chain's CDR3 is CASSLTDRGPNEQFF. The CDR3 DNA reads TGTGCCAGCAGCTTAACCGACAGGGGGCCCAATGAGCAGTTCTTC.

The V gene is TRBV5-1, the J gene TRBJ1-1, with 9 bases that match TRBD1. Germline V lookup: CDR1 SGHRS, CDR2 YFSETQ. Trimming at V came to 4 bases and at J to 4 bases, leaving 2 bases not matched to a gene. CDR3 length: 13 amino acids. The CDR3: CASSMTGGTEAFF. CDR3 in DNA: TGCGCCAGCAGCATGACAGGGGGCACTGAAGCTTTCTTT.

The CDR3 coding sequence is TGTGCCAGCAGCCCCCGCCGGGAGGGGAACACTGAAGCTTTCTTT. It is translated as CASSPRREGNTEAFF. The gene calls are TRBV3-1 (or the pseudogene TRBV3-2) and TRBJ1-1; D is ambiguous. V dropped 4 bases and J dropped 1 base, with 13 bases sitting between them. The CDR3 contains 15 residues. Per the germline V gene, CDR1 is LGHDT and CDR2 is YNNKEL (reference sequence).

The chain carries TRBV5-4 and TRBJ1-1; a weak D match, TRBD1 (5 bases). V lost 3 bases, J lost 1 base, and 10 bases lay in between. CDR3 length equals 14 residues. CDR1 is SGHNT, CDR2 YYREEE, per germline (reference sequence). DNA of the CDR3: TGTGCCAGCAGCTCGGGACTGACGAACACTGAAGCTTTCTTT. Protein sequence: CASSSGLTNTEAFF. The whole variable domain, filled in from reference TRBV5-4 and TRBJ1-1, reads ETGVTQSPTHLIKTRGQQVTLRCSSQSGHNTVSWYQQALGQGPQFIFQYYREEENGRGNFPPRFSGLQFPNYSSELNVNALELDDSALYLCASSSGLTNTEAFFGQGTRLTVV.

The chain carries TRBV24-1 and TRBJ1-5; TRBD1 might be the D (6 bases). Germline CDR1 is KGHDR and CDR2 is SFDVKD. V was clipped by 7 bases and J by 5 bases, with 11 bases between them. The CDR3 is made up of 13 amino acids. The CDR3 DNA reads as TGTGCCACCAGAGGGGGAAGGGATCAGCCCCAGCATTTT. Its protein product is CATRGGRDQPQHF.

The rearrangement uses TRBV6-1 and TRBJ1-5; maybe TRBD1 (5 bases). Trimming cost V 2 bases and J 5 bases, with 16 bases left between them. The CDR3 contains 16 residues. CDR1 MNHNS and CDR2 SASEGT come from the germline V gene. In DNA, the CDR3 is TGTGCCAGCAGTGAACAGGGCTTCGCAATCCATCAGCCCCAGCATTTT. Translation gives CASSEQGFAIHQPQHF.

This chain links TRBV5-6 with TRBJ2-5, with TRBD2 as a possible D gene (5 bases). The V and J ends lost 0 bases and 5 bases respectively, with 8 bases between them. CDR1 and CDR2 (germline): SGHDT, YYEEEE. The CDR3 runs 13 residues. The DNA of the CDR3 is TGTGCCAGCAGCTTGGGAGGGTTTGAGACCCAGTACTTC. Translation gives CASSLGGFETQYF.